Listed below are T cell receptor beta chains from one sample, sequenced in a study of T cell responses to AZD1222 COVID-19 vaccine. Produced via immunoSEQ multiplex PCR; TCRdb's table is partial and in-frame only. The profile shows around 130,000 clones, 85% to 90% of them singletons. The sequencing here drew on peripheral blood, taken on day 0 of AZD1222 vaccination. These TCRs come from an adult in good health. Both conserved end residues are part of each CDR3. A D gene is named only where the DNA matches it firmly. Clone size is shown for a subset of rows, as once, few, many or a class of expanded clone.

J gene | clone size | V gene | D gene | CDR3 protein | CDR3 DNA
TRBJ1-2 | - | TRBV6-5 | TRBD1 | CASRSTGVYGYTF | TGTGCCAGCAGGTCCACAGGGGTCTATGGCTACACCTTC
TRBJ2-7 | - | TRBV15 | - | CATSRALGEQYF | TGTGCCACCAGCAGAGCGCTGGGGGAGCAGTACTTC
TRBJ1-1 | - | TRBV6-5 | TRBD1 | CASSTTGTEAFF | TGTGCCAGCAGTACGACAGGGACTGAAGCTTTCTTT
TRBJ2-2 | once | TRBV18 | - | CASSPGIGGQAGELFF | TGTGCCAGCTCACCAGGGATTGGGGGCCAGGCCGGGGAGCTGTTTTTT
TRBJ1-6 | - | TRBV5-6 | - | CASSLGASSPLHF | TGTGCCAGCAGCTTGGGGGCAAGTTCACCCCTCCACTTT
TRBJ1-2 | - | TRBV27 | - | CASSPGFDGYTF | TGTGCCAGCAGTCCAGGGTTTGACGGCTACACCTTC
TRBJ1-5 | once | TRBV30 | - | CAWSEGLNQPQHF | TGTGCCTGGAGTGAAGGTCTAAATCAGCCCCAGCATTTT
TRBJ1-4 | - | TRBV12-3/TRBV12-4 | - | CASSQGEKLFF | TGTGCCAGCAGCCAAGGGGAAAAACTGTTTTTT
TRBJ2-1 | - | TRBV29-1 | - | CSVEERARGDEQFF | TGCAGCGTTGAAGAGCGGGCTCGAGGGGATGAGCAGTTCTTC
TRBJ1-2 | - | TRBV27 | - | CASSSPGAGYGYTF | TGTGCCAGCAGTTCCCCAGGGGCCGGCTATGGCTACACCTTC
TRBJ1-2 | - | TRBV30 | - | CAWTGDSYGYTF | TGTGCCTGGACAGGGGATTCCTATGGCTACACCTTC
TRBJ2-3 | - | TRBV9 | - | CASSVAGSSADTQYF | TGTGCCAGCAGCGTAGCGGGCAGCAGTGCAGATACGCAGTATTTT
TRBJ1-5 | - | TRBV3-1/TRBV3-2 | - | CASSHRENQPQHF | TGTGCCAGCAGCCACCGCGAGAATCAGCCCCAGCATTTT
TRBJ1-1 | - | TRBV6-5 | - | CASSPRNTEAFF | TGTGCCAGCAGTCCCAGGAACACTGAAGCTTTCTTT
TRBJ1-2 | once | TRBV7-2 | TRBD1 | CASSLRTGGDYGYTF | TGTGCCAGCAGCTTGAGGACAGGGGGGGATTATGGCTACACCTTC
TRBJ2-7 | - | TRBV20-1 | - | CSARRIYEQYF | TGCAGTGCTAGGCGCATTTACGAGCAGTACTTC
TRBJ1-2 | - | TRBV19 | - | CASTSGFGGYTF | TGTGCCAGTACCTCGGGGTTCGGCGGCTACACCTTC
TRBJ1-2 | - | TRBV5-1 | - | CASSLGGQVHGYTF | TGCGCCAGCAGCTTGGGTGGCCAGGTCCATGGCTACACCTTC
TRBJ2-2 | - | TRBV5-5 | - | CASSLGLGILSGTGELFF | TGTGCCAGCAGCTTGGGTCTTGGCATACTCTCGGGCACCGGGGAGCTGTTTTTT
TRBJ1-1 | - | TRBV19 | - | CASRKVGDTEAFF | TGTGCCAGTAGGAAGGTTGGCGACACTGAAGCTTTCTTT
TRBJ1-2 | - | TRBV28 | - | CASSARTGNNYGYTF | TGTGCCAGCAGCGCGCGAACAGGGAACAACTATGGCTACACCTTC
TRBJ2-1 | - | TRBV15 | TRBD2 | CATSSGLAGGVNEQFF | TGTGCCACCAGCAGTGGACTAGCGGGGGGTGTCAATGAGCAGTTCTTC
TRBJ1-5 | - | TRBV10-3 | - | CAITPALNQPQHF | TGTGCCATCACGCCAGCCCTCAATCAGCCCCAGCATTTT
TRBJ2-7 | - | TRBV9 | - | CASSVGGGGEQYF | TGTGCCAGCAGCGTGGGGGGAGGCGGCGAGCAGTACTTC
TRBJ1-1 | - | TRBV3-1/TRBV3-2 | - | CASTPGDYTEAFF | TGTGCCAGCACCCCCGGGGACTACACTGAAGCTTTCTTT
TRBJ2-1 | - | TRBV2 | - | CASSEVGYGQFF | TGTGCCAGCAGTGAAGTCGGCTACGGGCAGTTCTTC
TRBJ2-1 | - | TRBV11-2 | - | CASSLGYNEQFF | TGTGCCAGCAGCTTAGGATACAATGAGCAGTTCTTC
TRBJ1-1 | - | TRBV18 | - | CASSPLKNTEAFF | TGTGCCAGCTCACCTCTGAAGAACACTGAAGCTTTCTTT
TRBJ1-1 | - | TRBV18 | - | CASSPPGENTEAFF | TGTGCCAGCTCACCACCGGGAGAGAACACTGAAGCTTTCTTT
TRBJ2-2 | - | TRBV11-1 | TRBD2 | CASSGEGWTGELFF | TGTGCCAGCTCCGGGGAGGGTTGGACCGGGGAGCTGTTTTTT
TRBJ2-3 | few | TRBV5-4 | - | CASSFDATDTQYF | TGTGCCAGCAGCTTCGACGCCACAGATACGCAGTATTTT
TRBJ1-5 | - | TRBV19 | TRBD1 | CASSMYPRGGGGLGNQPQHF | TGTGCCAGTAGTATGTACCCCCGGGGAGGGGGCGGTTTAGGCAATCAGCCCCAGCATTTT
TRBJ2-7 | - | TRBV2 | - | CASSPGGASYEQYF | TGTGCCAGTTCGCCGGGCGGGGCTAGCTACGAGCAGTACTTC
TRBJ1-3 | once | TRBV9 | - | CASSVDSSGNTIYF | TGTGCCAGCAGCGTAGACAGCTCTGGAAACACCATATATTTT
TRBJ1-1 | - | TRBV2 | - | CASPRGLNTEAFF | TGTGCCAGCCCAAGGGGGTTGAACACTGAAGCTTTCTTT
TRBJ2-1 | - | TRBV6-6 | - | CASSPAGQALHFFYNEQFF | TGTGCCAGCAGTCCAGCAGGGCAGGCGCTCCATTTCTTCTACAATGAGCAGTTCTTC
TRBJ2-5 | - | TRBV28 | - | CASSWGDRETQYF | TGTGCCAGCAGCTGGGGGGACAGAGAGACCCAGTACTTC
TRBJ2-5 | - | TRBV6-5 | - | CASSYRVGETQYF | TGTGCCAGCAGTTACAGGGTAGGAGAGACCCAGTACTTC
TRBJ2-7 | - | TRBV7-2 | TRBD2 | CASSAPGGGLGEQYF | TGTGCCAGCAGCGCCCCCGGGGGGGGGTTGGGCGAGCAGTACTTC
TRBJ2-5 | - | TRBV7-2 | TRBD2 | CASSPRGGGETQYF | TGTGCCAGCAGCCCCCGTGGGGGGGGAGAGACCCAGTACTTC
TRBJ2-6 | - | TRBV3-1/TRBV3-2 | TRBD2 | CASSRKSGRETGANVLTF | TGTGCCAGCAGCCGAAAGTCAGGGAGGGAGACTGGGGCCAACGTCCTGACTTTC
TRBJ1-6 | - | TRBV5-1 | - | CASRLSQASQSPLHF | TGCGCCAGCAGACTCTCCCAGGCGTCGCAATCACCCCTCCACTTT
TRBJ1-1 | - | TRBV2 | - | CASRVQANTEAFF | TGTGCCAGCAGGGTCCAGGCGAACACTGAAGCTTTCTTT
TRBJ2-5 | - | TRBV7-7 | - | CASSPDQETQYF | TGTGCCAGCAGCCCAGACCAAGAGACCCAGTACTTC
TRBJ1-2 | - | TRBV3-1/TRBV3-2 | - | CASSQDGAEHYGYTF | TGTGCCAGCAGCCAAGATGGGGCAGAACACTATGGCTACACCTTC
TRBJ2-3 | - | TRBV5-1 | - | CASSLRVSTDTQYF | TGCGCCAGCAGCTTACGGGTGAGCACAGATACGCAGTATTTT
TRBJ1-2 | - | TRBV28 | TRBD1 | CASASTGFNYGYTF | TGTGCCAGTGCCTCGACAGGGTTTAACTATGGCTACACCTTC
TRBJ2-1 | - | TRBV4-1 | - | CASSRLGAAYNEQFF | TGCGCCAGCAGCCGCTTGGGGGCGGCCTACAATGAGCAGTTCTTC
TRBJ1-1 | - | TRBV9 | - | CASSVVRGANTEAFF | TGTGCCAGCAGCGTAGTAAGGGGGGCGAACACTGAAGCTTTCTTT
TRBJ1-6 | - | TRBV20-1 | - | CSASQENRVRSPLHF | TGCAGTGCGAGTCAGGAAAATAGGGTGAGATCACCCCTCCACTTT
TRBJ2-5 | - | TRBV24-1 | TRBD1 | CATSDSGQGQETQYF | TGTGCCACCAGTGACAGTGGACAGGGGCAAGAGACCCAGTACTTC
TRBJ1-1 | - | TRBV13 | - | CASSLDMESAEAFF | TGTGCCAGCAGCTTAGATATGGAGTCCGCTGAAGCTTTCTTT
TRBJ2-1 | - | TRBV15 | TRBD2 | CATSRDLAGGKNEQFF | TGTGCCACCAGCAGAGATTTAGCGGGGGGTAAAAATGAGCAGTTCTTC